What follows are 8 T cell receptor beta chains derived from one specimen sequenced in a study of T-cell reconstitution after alpha-beta-depleted transplantation in children. The TCRbeta library was prepared with unique molecular identifiers. Via MiXCR, TCRdb re-called the PCR reads, giving one row per CDR3 protein. The table lists 450,000 to 550,000 distinct CDR3 sequences, roughly an eighth of them singletons. Sequencing was performed on PBMCs, mostly from graft donor cells, taken 180 days after TCRalphabeta/CD19-depleted stem cell transplant. The receptors here all came from a female patient aged 2-15 years who had a stem cell transplant for aplastic anemia, so the T cells may come from the graft donor.

The chain is built from TRBV21-1 and TRBJ2-5; TRBD2 is the table's D call and was not checked against the DNA. TRBV21-1 is a pseudogene segment. The length of the CDR3 is 14 residues. The CDR3 spells CASSKTTPQETQYF. CDR3 bases: TGTGCCAGCAGCAAGACTACACCTCAAGAGACCCAGTACTTC.

In this sample, this clonotype turned up a few times. This chain joins TRBV28 and TRBJ2-7, with D tentatively TRBD1 (6 bases). The V gene lost 5 bases and the J gene lost 3 bases, with 14 bases spanning the gap. CDR3 length equals 14 residues. Germline loops: CDR1 MDHEN, CDR2 SYDVKM. CDR3 protein: CASSPQGIRYEQYF. For the CDR3, the DNA is TGTGCCAGCAGTCCTCAGGGGATTCGCTACGAGCAGTACTTC.

There are many counts of this clonotype. V and J are TRBV29-1 and TRBJ2-3, with 11 bases lining up with TRBD2. Germline V CDR1 and CDR2: SQVTM, ANQGSEA. The V gene end was trimmed by 4 bases and the J gene end by 0 bases; junction bases not matched to a gene: 6. This CDR3 is 16 amino acids long. CDR3 region: CSVAGSGRGSTDTQYF. The DNA of the CDR3 is TGCAGCGTTGCGGGTAGCGGGAGGGGGAGCACAGATACGCAGTATTTT.

Points on this clonotype: A read error is likely, as this CDR3 ends without the conserved phenylalanine or tryptophan. This sequence joins TRBV20-1 and TRBJ1-4; TRBD1 is a possible D gene (5 bases). CDR3 length: 13 residues. Germline-derived CDR1 and CDR2 are DFQATT and SNEGSKA (reference sequence). Trimming stripped 5 bases from V and 10 bases from J, with 17 bases between. The CDR3: CSAPNRWSGKLFL. The CDR3 nucleotides read TGCAGTGCTCCTAACAGGTGGAGTGGAAAACTGTTTTTG.

This clonotype was detected a few times. The chain combines TRBV3-1 with TRBJ2-7, with D hard to call. This CDR3 contains 14 residues. Looked up from germline, CDR1 is LGHDT and CDR2 is YNNKEL (reference sequence). V shed 0 bases and J shed 3 bases, with 9 bases lying between them. As DNA, the CDR3 is TGTGCCAGCAGCCAAGAGTCGGCCCGCTACGAGCAGTACGTC. Translation: CASSQESARYEQYV.

This chain uses TRBV7-9 with TRBJ2-1; 7 positions agree with TRBD1. Germline CDR1 is SEHNR and CDR2 is FQNEAQ (reference sequence). This CDR3 has 15 amino acids. Trimming took 1 base from V and 7 from J; bases not matched to a gene: 7. In DNA, the CDR3 is TGTGCCAGCAGCTTAGGGGGACAGCCCCCGAATGAGCAGTTCTTC. This encodes CASSLGGQPPNEQFF.

Written as DNA, the CDR3 is TGTGCCAGTAGTATCGTAGGAGCAATCAGCAATCAGCCCCAGCATTTT. Translation: CASSIVGAISNQPQHF. V is TRBV19 and J is TRBJ1-5; D gene uncertain. Per the germline V gene, CDR1 is LNHDA and CDR2 is SQIVND (reference sequence). The CDR3 contains 16 residues. V lost 3 bases, J lost 1 base, and 13 bases lay in between. Full variable domain (remainder filled in from reference TRBV19 and TRBJ1-5): DGGITQSPKYLFRKEGQNVTLSCEQNLNHDAMYWYRQDPGQGLRLIYYSQIVNDFQKGDIAEGYSVSREKKESFPLTVTSAQKNPTAFYLCASSIVGAISNQPQHFGDGTRLSIL.

The genes are TRBV20-1 and TRBJ2-5; TRBD2 is a possible D gene (5 bases). Trimming left V 1 base short and J 2 bases short, with 14 bases between. Germline loops: CDR1 DFQATT, CDR2 SNEGSKA (reference sequence). The CDR3 contains 15 residues. The CDR3 region has the DNA TGCAGTGCTAGAGGGCCTAGCAGTGCTCAAGAGACCCAGTACTTC. This gives the protein CSARGPSSAQETQYF.